Each of the 32 T cell receptor beta chains below was sequenced from the same sample in a study of shared clonotypes between healthy human individuals. Only in-frame clones appear in the TCRdb table, and some are missing; sequencing was by immunoSEQ multiplex PCR. The sample comprises roughly 2.4 million clones, nearly 97% of which are singletons, and roughly 0.13% rests with the top ten. The specimen was naive CD4+ T cells sorted from blood. The subset is: CD45RA+ positively selected. All receptors derive from a man younger than 35 in good health.

CDR3 sequence reads: CASSPGTSGGKSSYNEQFF. The CDR3 bases are TGTGCCAGCAGCCCTGGGACTAGCGGGGGAAAGAGCTCCTACAATGAGCAGTTCTTC. V gene TRBV7-9 combines with J gene TRBJ2-1; the match to TRBD2 covers 14 bases. J gave up 0 bases and V 5 bases, and 9 bases lay outside the gene matches. CDR1 and CDR2 from the germline V gene are SEHNR and FQNEAQ (reference sequence). The CDR3 extends over 19 amino acids.

This clone appeared once. This chain links TRBV10-2 with TRBJ1-4; possibly TRBD1 for D (5 bases). V lost 7 bases and J lost 0, with 18 bases in between. Per germline, CDR1 WSHSY and CDR2 SAAADI. The CDR3 runs 17 residues. The CDR3 loop is CASIPGPAFATNEKLFF. The CDR3 bases are TGCGCCAGCATTCCAGGGCCGGCTTTTGCAACTAATGAAAAACTGTTTTTT.

Comment on this clone: The same CDR3 arises from other DNA sequences in this sample as well. The CDR3 nucleotides are TGTGCCAGCTCACCAAGAGAGGGGCGCAATCAGCCCCAGCATTTT. Residues: CASSPREGRNQPQHF. The chain employs TRBV18 and TRBJ1-5, with D perhaps TRBD1 (5 bases). Germline CDR1 and CDR2: KGHSH and LQKENI. The V end lost 2 bases, the J end lost 2 bases, and 10 bases lay between the germline ends. This CDR3 contains 15 residues.

This chain uses TRBV5-6 with TRBJ1-1; the D gene is possibly TRBD1 (5 bases). The CDR3 length is 11 residues. Germline CDR1 and CDR2: SGHDT and YYEEEE. With 2 bases removed from V and 8 bases from J, the gap between germline ends came to 7 bases. For the CDR3, the DNA is TGTGCCAGCAGCTTCAGGACAGAAGCTTTCTTT. It is translated as CASSFRTEAFF.

The rearrangement links TRBV10-3 to TRBJ1-6; no firm D call. Between the trimmed V and J ends, which lost 2 bases and 7 bases, there was a span of 12 bases. The CDR3 sequence is 15 residues long. Germline CDR1 and CDR2: ENHRY and SYGVKD. CDR3 region: CAISEDQTSNSPLHF. The CDR3 bases are TGTGCCATCAGTGAGGATCAGACTTCCAATTCACCCCTCCACTTT.

The chain carries TRBV30 and TRBJ1-5; D might be TRBD1 (5 bases). CDR1 and CDR2 from the germline V gene are GTSNPN and SVGIG (reference sequence). This CDR3 contains 12 residues. Trimming removed 6 bases at V and 7 bases at J, with 13 bases between. CDR3: CACGAEGQPQHF. The CDR3 nucleotides are TGTGCCTGCGGGGCCGAGGGGCAGCCCCAGCATTTT. The full variable domain, in which reference TRBV30 and TRBJ1-5 provide the parts outside the CDR3, is SQTIHQWPATLVQPVGSPLSLECTVEGTSNPNLYWYRQAAGRGLQLLFYSVGIGQISSEVPQNLSASRPQDRQFILSSKKLLLSDSGFYLCACGAEGQPQHFGDGTRLSIL.

As concerns this clone: Other nucleotide sequences from this sample produce the same CDR3. The chain is built from TRBV2 and TRBJ2-7; the D is unclear. This CDR3 is built from 10 residues. Trimming cost V 5 bases and J 5 bases, with 4 bases left between them. CDR1 is SNHLY and CDR2 is FYNNEI in the germline V gene. The CDR3 is CASSRNEQYF. The CDR3 nucleotides read TGTGCCAGCAGTAGGAACGAGCAGTACTTC.

This sequence joins TRBV5-1 and TRBJ2-4; tentatively, D is TRBD1 or TRBD2 (5 bases each). The CDR3 spans 16 residues. Per germline, CDR1 SGHRS and CDR2 YFSETQ. Trimming cost V 4 bases and J 5 bases, with 19 bases left between them. CDR3 in DNA: TGCGCCAGCAGCCGAAAGGACGGGACGGTGGAAAACATTCAGTACTTC. It is translated as CASSRKDGTVENIQYF.

V is TRBV7-9 and J is TRBJ2-1; a weak D match, TRBD2 (5 bases). Trimming pared 5 bases from V and 6 bases from J, leaving 14 bases between. The CDR3 extends over 14 amino acids. The V gene's germline CDR1 is SEHNR and CDR2 FQNEAQ (reference sequence). In nucleotides, the CDR3 is TGTGCCAGCAGCACCCGGACCACTAGCAATGAGCAGTTCTTC. This codes for CASSTRTTSNEQFF.

This clone was picked up one time. This chain links TRBV11-3 with TRBJ2-5, with D perhaps matching TRBD2 (6 bases). The germline V gene encodes CDR1 SGHNT and CDR2 YENEEA. V lost 4 bases to trimming and J lost 2 bases, with 23 bases between them. The CDR3 consists of 18 residues. Written as DNA, the CDR3 is TGTGCCAGCAGCTCTGGACAACTGGGGGGTCAGGGTCAAGAGACCCAGTACTTC. Amino acid sequence: CASSSGQLGGQGQETQYF.

The V call is TRBV15, the J call TRBJ2-2, with 11 bases fitting TRBD1. Trimming removed 7 bases from V and 6 bases from J; junction bases left unmatched: 4. CDR1 and CDR2 from the germline V gene are LNHNV and YYDKDF (reference sequence). The CDR3 has 14 amino acids. The CDR3 nucleotides are TGTGCCACCAAGTGGGGACAGGGGGCCGGGGAGCTGTTTTTT. This codes for CATKWGQGAGELFF. Full variable domain (missing parts from reference TRBV15 and TRBJ2-2): DAMVIQNPRYQVTQFGKPVTLSCSQTLNHNVMYWYQQKSSQAPKLLFHYYDKDFNNEADTPDNFQSRRPNTSFCFLDIRSPGLGDTAMYLCATKWGQGAGELFFGEGSRLTVL.

The V call is TRBV7-2, the J call TRBJ2-5; no clear D gene. CDR1 SGHTA and CDR2 FQGNSA come from the germline V gene. V was trimmed by 5 bases and J by 5 bases, leaving 15 bases between them. CDR3 length: 14 amino acids. The CDR3: CASSPRTDGETQYF. The CDR3 DNA follows: TGTGCCAGCAGCCCGAGGACCGATGGGGAGACCCAGTACTTC.

This sequence joins TRBV11-2 and TRBJ2-7; D is unclear. CDR3 length: 14 amino acids. Trimming left V 6 bases short and J 3 bases short, with 15 bases between. The germline V gene encodes CDR1 SGHAT and CDR2 FQNNGV. The CDR3 DNA sequence: TGTGCCAGCAGTTCTCAGATGGGTGACTACGAGCAGTACTTC. It translates to CASSSQMGDYEQYF.

CDR3 DNA: TGTGCCAGCAGTCTGAGCGGGGGCAGAGGTGAGCAGTTCTTC. Protein sequence: CASSLSGGRGEQFF. V and J are TRBV5-4 and TRBJ2-1; TRBD2 matches 8 bases. The CDR3 covers 14 residues. The V segment lost 5 bases and the J segment 9 bases; nucleotides outside the gene matches: 10. Looked up from germline, CDR1 is SGHNT and CDR2 is YYREEE (reference sequence).

For this clone: Other DNA sequences from this sample encode an identical CDR3 as well. The rearrangement joins TRBV9 to TRBJ1-6; TRBD1 matches 7 bases. The CDR3 sequence is 16 residues long. Trimming cost V 3 bases and J 0 bases; bases outside gene matches: 3. Germline CDR1 reads SGDLS; CDR2 reads YYNGEE. The CDR3 nucleotides are TGTGCCAGCAGCGCACAGGGGAGCTCCTATAATTCACCCCTCCACTTT. It yields the protein CASSAQGSSYNSPLHF.

This chain links TRBV4-1 with TRBJ2-7; TRBD1 might be the D (6 bases). Looked up from germline, CDR1 is MGHRA and CDR2 is YSYEKL. V was shortened by 1 base and J by 2 bases, with 12 bases between the two germline ends. This CDR3 has 15 amino acids. The CDR3 coding sequence is TGCGCCAGCAGCCAAGGGGCCCAGGGGACCTACGAGCAGTACTTC. Translated, it gives CASSQGAQGTYEQYF.

The chain carries TRBV5-4 and TRBJ1-1; no definite D call. V was clipped by 2 bases and J by 2 bases, with 10 bases between them. Germline CDR1 is SGHNT and CDR2 is YYREEE (reference sequence). CDR3 length: 14 residues. The CDR3 spells CASSFFTINTEAFF. The CDR3 DNA sequence: TGTGCCAGCAGCTTCTTTACGATAAACACTGAAGCTTTCTTT. The variable domain in full, completed from reference TRBV5-4 and TRBJ1-1, reads ETGVTQSPTHLIKTRGQQVTLRCSSQSGHNTVSWYQQALGQGPQFIFQYYREEENGRGNFPPRFSGLQFPNYSSELNVNALELDDSALYLCASSFFTINTEAFFGQGTRLTVV.

The CDR3 DNA is TGTGCCAGCAGTTCTAACAATGAGCAGTTCTTC. Encoded protein: CASSSNNEQFF. The gene calls are TRBV6-1 and TRBJ2-1; D not resolved. Trimming shortened V by 5 bases and J by 5 bases, and 4 bases separated the two germline ends. CDR1 and CDR2 from the germline V gene are MNHNS and SASEGT. The CDR3 extends over 11 amino acids.

The chain carries TRBV18 and TRBJ2-7; D uncertain. The CDR3 totals 12 residues. The germline V gene has CDR1 KGHSH and CDR2 LQKENI. The V and J ends lost 2 bases and 5 bases respectively, with 7 bases between them. The CDR3 protein is CASSPGQHEQYF. The CDR3 nucleotides are TGTGCCAGCTCACCAGGCCAGCACGAGCAGTACTTC.

For this clone: Other DNA sequences in the sample encode the same CDR3. The V and J genes are TRBV9 and TRBJ1-6; 8 nucleotides agree with TRBD1. The CDR3 is 14 amino acids. The germline CDR1 and CDR2 sequences are SGDLS and YYNGEE. The V segment lost 2 bases and the J segment 10 bases; nucleotides outside the gene matches: 5. DNA for the CDR3: TGTGCCAGCAGCGTGGGTGACAGGGGATCACCCCTCCACTTT. It encodes CASSVGDRGSPLHF.

The chain links TRBV7-2 to TRBJ2-1; TRBD2 is a possible D gene (6 bases). V lost 4 bases and J 5 bases, leaving 9 bases between the germline ends. CDR3 length: 13 residues. Per the germline V gene, CDR1 is SGHTA and CDR2 is FQGNSA. As DNA, the CDR3 is TGTGCCAGCAGCTCGACTAGTCACAATGAGCAGTTCTTC. Residues: CASSSTSHNEQFF.

The chain recombines TRBV2 with TRBJ2-1; D is possibly TRBD1 (5 bases). CDR3 size: 14 residues. Trimming took 4 bases from V and 7 from J, leaving 14 bases between them. The germline CDR1 and CDR2 sequences are SNHLY and FYNNEI. CDR3 loop: CASSVVRVWNEQFF. The CDR3 nucleotides read TGTGCCAGCAGTGTGGTCAGGGTTTGGAATGAGCAGTTCTTC.

The V and J genes are TRBV21-1 and TRBJ2-7; whether TRBD2, the table's D call, matches the DNA was not checked. TRBV21-1 is annotated as a pseudogene. The CDR3 totals 15 residues. The CDR3 sequence is CASSSLGSGAYEQYF. The CDR3 nucleotides read TGTGCCAGCAGTTCTCTCGGGTCGGGGGCCTACGAGCAGTACTTC.

This clone was observed a single time. The genes are TRBV30 and TRBJ2-7; TRBD2 agrees at 7 bases. The V and J ends lost 4 bases and 0 bases, in that order; junction bases with no gene match: 3. CDR3 length: 13 residues. CDR1 and CDR2 (germline): GTSNPN, SVGIG (reference sequence). CDR3 in DNA: TGTGCCTGGACCTGGGGGGGCTCCTACGAGCAGTACTTC. This sequence encodes CAWTWGGSYEQYF.

The chain joins TRBV9 to TRBJ1-6, with a possible D match to TRBD1 (6 bases). Germline CDR1 is SGDLS and CDR2 is YYNGEE. V lost 1 base and J lost 2, with 16 bases in between. The CDR3 extends over 18 amino acids. Here the CDR3 reads CASSVNPGADTYNSPLHF. The CDR3 nucleotides are TGTGCCAGCAGCGTAAATCCGGGGGCGGATACCTATAATTCACCCCTCCACTTT.

In its sample, this clone was seen once. The chain is built from TRBV4-3 and TRBJ2-7; no clear D. From germline, CDR1 is LGHNA and CDR2 YSLEER. This CDR3 has 15 amino acids. Deletions cut 0 bases from V and 3 bases from J, with 12 bases between. The CDR3 reads CASSQDRNNGYEQYF. CDR3 DNA: TGCGCCAGCAGCCAAGATCGGAACAATGGCTACGAGCAGTACTTC.

This rearrangement joins TRBV6-5 to TRBJ2-2, with TRBD2 matching over 8 bases. The V gene's germline CDR1 is MNHEY and CDR2 SVGAGI. This CDR3 is 14 amino acids long. V was clipped by 2 bases and J by 6 bases; unmatched bases: 2. CDR3 in DNA: TGTGCCAGCAGTTACAGCGGGGGACCCGGGGAGCTGTTTTTT. This codes for CASSYSGGPGELFF.

The chain links TRBV30 to TRBJ1-6, with 7 bases matching TRBD1. This CDR3 comprises 14 residues. J was trimmed by 11 bases and V by 3 bases; bases with no gene match: 10. Germline lookup yields CDR1 GTSNPN and CDR2 SVGIG (reference sequence). The CDR3 loop reads CAWRGQSESTPLHF. CDR3 bases: TGTGCCTGGAGGGGACAGTCCGAAAGTACACCCCTCCACTTT.

This chain uses TRBV6-1 with TRBJ2-5, with 9 bases lining up with TRBD1. The germline V gene encodes CDR1 MNHNS and CDR2 SASEGT. The J segment lost 4 bases and the V segment lost 2 bases, leaving 2 bases of the junction unmatched. The CDR3 contains 14 residues. CDR3 amino acids: CASSENRGRETQYF. CDR3 DNA sequence: TGTGCCAGCAGTGAAAACAGGGGGCGAGAGACCCAGTACTTC.

V gene TRBV6-1 combines with J gene TRBJ1-1; the D is unclear. This CDR3 comprises 13 residues. Germline CDR1 reads MNHNS; CDR2 reads SASEGT. V lost 8 bases to trimming and J lost 4 bases, with 14 bases between them. CDR3 sequence reads: CASSRGPSTEAFF. The CDR3 coding sequence is TGTGCCAGCTCGCGTGGTCCCTCCACTGAAGCTTTCTTT.

The rearrangement links TRBV11-2 to TRBJ1-2, with TRBD1 matching 8 bases. Trimming at V came to 0 bases and at J to 4 bases, leaving 4 bases not matched to a gene. CDR3 length equals 15 residues. Germline values: CDR1 SGHAT, CDR2 FQNNGV. In nucleotides, the CDR3 is TGTGCCAGCAGCTTAGATAGGACAGGGATCTATGGCTACACCTTC. This encodes CASSLDRTGIYGYTF.

The chain employs TRBV5-6 and TRBJ2-5; 14 bases line up with TRBD2. The V gene's germline CDR1 is SGHDT and CDR2 YYEEEE. The CDR3 runs to 16 residues. V was clipped by 4 bases and J by 2 bases; unmatched bases: 4. This chain's CDR3 is CASSLGLAGVQETQYF. Here the CDR3 DNA reads TGTGCCAGCAGCCTGGGACTAGCGGGGGTACAAGAGACCCAGTACTTC.